Following are 27 T cell receptor beta chains from one sample sequenced in a study of PD-1 blockade in classical Hodgkin lymphoma. Clones were sequenced by immunoSEQ multiplex PCR, and TCRdb holds only the in-frame ones, with some missing. Of 20,000 or so clones listed, around 85% were seen once; the top ten hold roughly 24%. The patients all showed relapse after autologous stem cell transplantation, while their brentuximab vedotin exposure varied. The source was peripheral blood mononuclear cells (PBMCs), collected at baseline. The origin of the receptors is a human donor with classical Hodgkin lymphoma.

The chain has TRBV10-1 and TRBJ1-1; TRBD1 aligns across 9 bases. There are 13 residues in the CDR3. Germline V gives CDR1 WNHNN, CDR2 SYGVQD (reference sequence). The J segment lost 8 bases and the V segment lost 6 bases, leaving 7 bases of the junction unmatched. This CDR3 is CASSRDRVIEAFF. The CDR3 coding sequence is TGCGCCAGCAGCCGGGACAGGGTGATAGAAGCTTTCTTT.

The rearrangement links TRBV6-4 to TRBJ1-1; D is ambiguous. Trimming took off 4 bases at V and 5 bases at J, with 20 bases between the two ends. There are 16 residues in the CDR3. The germline CDR1 and CDR2 sequences are MRHNA and SNTAGT. The CDR3 DNA is TGTGCCAGCAGTGCAGGTGGCCCGGTAGGTTCGACTGAAGCTTTCTTT. Residues: CASSAGGPVGSTEAFF.

The chain recombines TRBV11-2 with TRBJ2-7, with TRBD2 matching 8 bases. Trimming at V came to 1 base and at J to 2 bases, leaving 4 bases not matched to a gene. This CDR3 contains 15 residues. In germline, CDR1 is SGHAT, CDR2 FQNNGV. CDR3 region: CASSLATSGPYEQYF. CDR3 DNA: TGTGCCAGCAGCTTAGCCACTAGCGGTCCCTACGAGCAGTACTTC.

The chain recombines TRBV27 with TRBJ2-5; TRBD1 is a possible D gene (5 bases). V lost 4 bases and J 2 bases, leaving 20 bases between the germline ends. Germline V lookup: CDR1 MNHEY, CDR2 SMNVEV (reference sequence). This CDR3 has 17 residues. This CDR3 reads CASSCEWTRPRQETQYF. CDR3 bases: TGTGCCAGCAGTTGTGAATGGACAAGGCCCCGACAAGAGACCCAGTACTTC.

This clone came up once. The genes are TRBV6-5 and TRBJ2-1; D not resolved. V gave up 2 bases and J gave up 8 bases, with 1 base separating them. This CDR3 spans 10 amino acids. CDR1 and CDR2 from the germline V gene are MNHEY and SVGAGI. The CDR3 nucleotides are TGTGCCAGCAGTTACCATGAGCAGTTCTTC. It yields the protein CASSYHEQFF.

This chain uses TRBV14 with TRBJ1-1, with D maybe TRBD1 (6 bases). Germline lookup yields CDR1 SGHDN and CDR2 FVKESK. This CDR3 has 13 amino acids. V was clipped by 8 bases and J by 3 bases, with 13 bases between them. CDR3: CASAGTRYTEAFF. The CDR3 nucleotides read TGTGCCAGCGCCGGGACAAGATACACTGAAGCTTTCTTT. Combining the CDR3 with reference TRBV14 and TRBJ1-1 gives the whole variable domain EAGVTQFPSHSVIEKGQTVTLRCDPISGHDNLYWYRRVMGKEIKFLLHFVKESKQDESGMPNNRFLAERTGGTYSTLKVQPAELEDSGVYFCASAGTRYTEAFFGQGTRLTVV.

V is TRBV5-1 and J is TRBJ1-6; perhaps TRBD1 as D (5 bases). Germline V gives CDR1 SGHRS, CDR2 YFSETQ. The V end was cut by 3 bases, the J end by 0 bases, with 13 bases between. CDR3 size: 17 residues. In DNA, the CDR3 is TGCGCCAGCAGCTGGGCCGGACAAAGCTCCTATAATTCACCCCTCCACTTT. This translates into CASSWAGQSSYNSPLHF.

V gene TRBV5-1 combines with J gene TRBJ2-1; 8 bases agree with TRBD1. With 7 bases clipped from V and 7 bases from J, the junction kept 7 bases outside the gene matches. The CDR3 consists of 13 residues. Germline CDR1 is SGHRS and CDR2 is YFSETQ. In DNA form, the CDR3 reads TGCGCCAGCTCACCTACAGGGGGGAATGAGCAGTTCTTC. Protein sequence: CASSPTGGNEQFF.

V usage is TRBV30 and J usage is TRBJ2-3, with D possibly TRBD2 on 5 matching bases. V was clipped by 0 bases and J by 5 bases, with 6 bases between them. This CDR3 comprises 12 residues. The germline gives CDR1 GTSNPN, CDR2 SVGIG (reference sequence). The CDR3 sequence: CAWSVSGDTQYF. Here the CDR3 DNA reads TGTGCCTGGAGTGTAAGCGGAGATACGCAGTATTTT.

The rearrangement uses TRBV6-5 and TRBJ1-2; D is possibly TRBD1 (6 bases). The ends were cut back, 6 bases at V and 4 bases at J, with 15 bases in the middle. The germline V gene encodes CDR1 MNHEY and CDR2 SVGAGI. The CDR3 is 14 amino acids. The CDR3 nucleotides are TGTGCCAGCAGATTACTGCAGGGGCTCTATGGCTACACCTTC. It translates to CASRLLQGLYGYTF.

The chain has TRBV7-7 and TRBJ2-2; 9 positions agree with TRBD2. The CDR3 has 16 residues. Trimming at V came to 1 base and at J to 7 bases, leaving 7 bases not matched to a gene. Germline V CDR1 and CDR2: SSHAT, FNYEAQ (reference sequence). CDR3 sequence (DNA): TGTGCCAGCAGCTTAGGACCTAGCGGGACCGACGGGGAGCTGTTTTTT. Translated: CASSLGPSGTDGELFF.

The gene calls are TRBV6-6 and TRBJ2-1; D not resolved. V lost 7 bases to trimming and J lost 0 bases, with 13 bases between them. The CDR3 runs to 15 residues. Germline V lookup: CDR1 MNHNY, CDR2 SVGAGI (reference sequence). CDR3 nucleotides: TGTGCCAGCAAGGAAACCTCGACCTCCTACAATGAGCAGTTCTTC. Its protein is CASKETSTSYNEQFF.

This sequence joins TRBV21-1 and TRBJ1-4; the tabulated D call, TRBD1, remains unverified against the DNA. TRBV21-1 is reported as a pseudogene. The CDR3 is 15 residues long. The CDR3 DNA sequence: TGTGCCAGCAGCAAAGGGGACAGTCATAATGAAAAACTGTTTTTT. Amino acids: CASSKGDSHNEKLFF.

The chain links TRBV11-1 to TRBJ2-3, with 9 bases aligning to TRBD2. The germline V gene encodes CDR1 SGHAT and CDR2 FQDESV (reference sequence). This CDR3 spans 14 amino acids. V lost 6 bases to trimming and J lost 5 bases; unmatched junction nucleotides: 6. The CDR3 loop reads CASRPGLAGDTQYF. As DNA, the CDR3 is TGTGCCAGCAGGCCGGGACTAGCCGGAGATACGCAGTATTTT.

The chain employs TRBV7-9 and TRBJ1-1, with D hard to call. Trimming removed 1 base at V and 1 base at J, with 7 bases between. CDR3 size: 14 residues. CDR1 SEHNR and CDR2 FQNEAQ come from the germline V gene (reference sequence). The CDR3: CASSLVLGNTEAFF. CDR3 bases: TGTGCCAGCAGCTTAGTTTTGGGGAACACTGAAGCTTTCTTT. Together with reference TRBV7-9 and TRBJ1-1, the CDR3 gives the full variable domain: DTGVSQNPRHKITKRGQNVTFRCDPISEHNRLYWYRQTLGQGPEFLTYFQNEAQLEKSRLLSDRFSAERPKGSFSTLEIQRTEQGDSAMYLCASSLVLGNTEAFFGQGTRLTVV.

This clone was counted once. The chain couples TRBV25-1 to TRBJ2-1, with D possibly TRBD2 on 6 matching bases. Germline CDR1 MGHDK, CDR2 SYGVNS. V dropped 2 bases and J dropped 6 bases, with 20 bases sitting between them. CDR3 length: 17 amino acids. The chain's CDR3 is CASSEMGGSGAFNEQFF. The CDR3 DNA sequence: TGTGCCAGCAGTGAAATGGGAGGAAGCGGAGCCTTCAATGAGCAGTTCTTC.

This clone was seen a few times. One end of the junction is discordant with germline, which a read error may explain. V is TRBV11-2 and J is TRBJ2-5, with D maybe TRBD1 (6 bases). CDR1 SGHAT and CDR2 FQNNGV come from the germline V gene. The CDR3 contains 16 residues. The CDR3 bases are TGTGCCAGCAGCCTAGAGAGGGGGACGCCCCAAGAGACCCAGTACTTC. Protein: CASSLERGTPQETQYF.

This clone was seen more than once but under ten times. The chain employs TRBV30 and TRBJ1-1, with D perhaps TRBD1 (6 bases). This CDR3 is built from 13 residues. The V gene lost 4 bases and the J gene lost 2 bases, with 11 bases spanning the gap. Looked up from germline, CDR1 is GTSNPN and CDR2 is SVGIG (reference sequence). The CDR3 region has the DNA TGTGCCTGGAACAGGGTCTTTAACACTGAAGCTTTCTTT. Encoded protein: CAWNRVFNTEAFF.

The J gene is TRBJ1-1, the V gene TRBV19; 10 bases fit TRBD1. The CDR3 is made up of 14 amino acids. Germline V gene sequence: CDR1 LNHDA, CDR2 SQIVND (reference sequence). Losses at the gene ends were 9 bases for V and 7 bases for J; bases not matched to a gene: 11. CDR3 residues: CASRGTGVGGEAFF. In DNA form, the CDR3 reads TGTGCCAGCCGTGGGACAGGGGTAGGTGGTGAAGCTTTCTTT.

The chain carries TRBV6-5 and TRBJ2-5; D ambiguous. Deletions cut 4 bases from V and 7 bases from J, with 13 bases between. The CDR3 is 13 residues long. Germline lookup yields CDR1 MNHEY and CDR2 SVGAGI. CDR3 DNA sequence: TGTGCCAGCAGTTCAACAGCGCCAGGGACCCAGTACTTC. This encodes CASSSTAPGTQYF.

This chain connects TRBV5-5 to TRBJ1-6; D gene unclear. V lost 1 base and J lost 7, with 12 bases in between. This CDR3 comprises 15 residues. Germline V gives CDR1 SGHKS, CDR2 YYEKEE (reference sequence). The CDR3 sequence: CASSLPLLRNSPLHF. The CDR3, as DNA: TGTGCCAGCAGCTTGCCACTGTTACGAAATTCACCCCTCCACTTT.

The chain combines TRBV5-1 with TRBJ2-5; the D gene is possibly TRBD1 (6 bases). V shed 0 bases and J shed 5 bases, with 8 bases lying between them. CDR3 length: 13 residues. CDR1 and CDR2 from the germline V gene are SGHRS and YFSETQ. This CDR3 reads CASSLGGPETQYF. The CDR3 bases are TGCGCCAGCAGCTTGGGGGGGCCGGAGACCCAGTACTTC.

The CDR3 DNA follows: TGTGCCAGCAGTTACTCGGCGGGACAGCACTACGAGCAGTACTTC. It specifies CASSYSAGQHYEQYF. The gene calls are TRBV6-6 and TRBJ2-7, with D possibly matching TRBD1 (7 bases). In germline, CDR1 is MNHNY, CDR2 SVGAGI (reference sequence). The CDR3 consists of 15 residues. The germline V and J ends were trimmed by 0 bases and 3 bases, with 12 bases remaining between them.

V is TRBV4-1 and J is TRBJ2-7; perhaps TRBD2 as D (5 bases). The CDR3 consists of 15 residues. Trimming removed 1 base from V and 2 bases from J, with 12 bases in between. Looked up from germline, CDR1 is MGHRA and CDR2 is YSYEKL. The CDR3 nucleotides are TGCGCCAGCAGCCAAGGAGATAGCGTCACCTACGAGCAGTACTTC. Encoded protein: CASSQGDSVTYEQYF.

The rearrangement joins TRBV9 to TRBJ2-3; TRBD2 aligns across 9 bases. CDR3 length: 15 residues. V dropped 4 bases and J dropped 1; count of bases not matched to a gene: 4. Germline values: CDR1 SGDLS, CDR2 YYNGEE. The CDR3 protein is CASSRRLAGTDTQYF. The CDR3, as DNA: TGTGCCAGCAGCCGAAGACTAGCGGGCACAGATACGCAGTATTTT.

In its sample, this clone ranks as medium-sized. The genes are TRBV28 and TRBJ2-7; D perhaps matches TRBD1 (6 bases). The V gene lost 6 bases and the J gene lost 5 bases, with 11 bases spanning the gap. Per germline, CDR1 MDHEN and CDR2 SYDVKM. The CDR3 covers 12 residues. CDR3 nucleotide sequence: TGTGCCAGCAGGCCTACAGGGAACGAGCAGTACTTC. Residues: CASRPTGNEQYF.

The table lists this clone with a few counts. The chain uses TRBV5-4 and TRBJ2-2, with TRBD1 as a possible D gene (5 bases). The V and J ends lost 3 bases and 0 bases respectively, with 12 bases between them. The CDR3 sequence is 16 residues long. CDR1 is SGHNT, CDR2 YYREEE, per germline (reference sequence). Here the CDR3 reads CASSSTDRANTGELFF. The CDR3 DNA reads TGTGCCAGCAGCTCAACAGACAGAGCGAACACCGGGGAGCTGTTTTTT.